Following are 3 T cell receptor beta chains from one sample sequenced in a study of blood T cell repertoires in COVID-19 (dated by TCRdb to about 2020). The receptor library was made with the immunoSEQ multiplex PCR assay. Not all clones reach the TCRdb copy of this immuneACCESS table, which keeps in-frame sequences only. Checked studies attribute under half of the gap to unresolved V genes and leave the rest unexplained. Counted in this sample were around 110,000 clones; more than 75% of them appeared once. 4.5% of the sample belongs to the ten largest clones. The sequencing input was peripheral blood. The receptors shown here come from a man aged 40-49 years with acute or convalescent COVID-19.

This clone turned up a few times. The V call is TRBV5-4, the J call TRBJ1-2; 7 positions match TRBD1. The CDR3 has 17 amino acids. The V segment lost 3 bases and the J segment 4 bases; nucleotides outside the gene matches: 15. CDR1 SGHNT and CDR2 YYREEE come from the germline V gene (reference sequence). The DNA of the CDR3 is TGTGCCAGCAGCTCCCCCCTAGGGGGCCTTTTTGGCTATGGCTACACCTTC. It encodes CASSSPLGGLFGYGYTF.

The V call is TRBV2, the J call TRBJ2-1; D is possibly TRBD1 (6 bases). This CDR3 contains 15 residues. Germline CDR1 SNHLY, CDR2 FYNNEI. The V end was cut by 6 bases, the J end by 0 bases, with 12 bases between. DNA of the CDR3: TGTGCCAGCAGCGTACTGGACAGCTCCTACAATGAGCAGTTCTTC. It specifies CASSVLDSSYNEQFF.

Regarding this clone: Other DNA sequences from this sample encode an identical CDR3 as well. This sequence joins TRBV6-5 and TRBJ1-1; D is uncertain. The CDR3 totals 12 residues. Germline lookup yields CDR1 MNHEY and CDR2 SVGAGI. Trimming removed 5 bases at V and 1 base at J, with 5 bases between. The CDR3 nucleotides read TGTGCCAGCAGTCCGGGGAACACTGAAGCTTTCTTT. It is translated as CASSPGNTEAFF.